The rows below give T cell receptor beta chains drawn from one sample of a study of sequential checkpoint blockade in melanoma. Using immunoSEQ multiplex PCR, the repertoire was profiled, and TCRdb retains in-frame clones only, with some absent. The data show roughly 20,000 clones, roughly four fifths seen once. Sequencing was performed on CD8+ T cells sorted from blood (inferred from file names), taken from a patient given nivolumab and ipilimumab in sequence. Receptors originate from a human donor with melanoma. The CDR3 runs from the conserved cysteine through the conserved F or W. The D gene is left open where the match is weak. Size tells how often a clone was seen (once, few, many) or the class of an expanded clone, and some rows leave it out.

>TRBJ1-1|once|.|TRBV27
CASSPGALNTEAFF
TGTGCCAGCAGTCCAGGGGCTTTGAACACTGAAGCTTTCTTT
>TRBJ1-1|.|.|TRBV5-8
CASSLGTATEAFF
TGTGCCAGCAGCTTGGGGACAGCCACTGAAGCTTTCTTT
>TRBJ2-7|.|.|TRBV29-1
CSAAWGEYEQYF
TGCAGCGCCGCTTGGGGAGAGTACGAGCAGTACTTC
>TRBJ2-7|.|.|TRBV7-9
CASSLVGAGFSYEQYF
TGTGCCAGCAGCTTGGTCGGCGCAGGGTTTTCCTACGAGCAGTACTTC
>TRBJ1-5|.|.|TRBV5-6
CASSFFSGGNQPQHF
TGTGCCAGCAGCTTTTTTTCGGGGGGCAATCAGCCCCAGCATTTT
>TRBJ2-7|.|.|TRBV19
CASSIPGSYEQYF
TGTGCCAGTAGTATCCCAGGGTCCTACGAGCAGTACTTC
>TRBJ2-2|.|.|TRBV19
CATTGWDTGELFF
TGTGCCACTACGGGGTGGGACACCGGGGAGCTGTTTTTT
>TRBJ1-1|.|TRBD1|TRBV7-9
CASSLGQIVTYVNTEAFF
TGTGCCAGCAGCCTGGGACAGATCGTTACTTATGTGAACACTGAAGCTTTCTTT
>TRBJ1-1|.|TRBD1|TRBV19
CASSISPLWDRDTEAFF
TGTGCCAGTAGTATAAGCCCCCTCTGGGACAGGGACACTGAAGCTTTCTTT
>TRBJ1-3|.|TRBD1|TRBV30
CACFRDSHSGNTIYF
TGTGCCTGCTTCCGGGACAGCCACTCTGGAAACACCATATATTTT
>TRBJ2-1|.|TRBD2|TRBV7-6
CASSLGSSGGAMRDEQFF
TGTGCCAGCAGCTTAGGATCTAGCGGGGGGGCCATGAGGGATGAGCAGTTCTTC
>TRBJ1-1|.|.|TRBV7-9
CAADSLTEAFF
TGTGCCGCGGACAGTCTCACAGAAGCTTTCTTT
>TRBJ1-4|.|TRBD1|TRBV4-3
CASSQVEAGGGEKLFF
TGCGCCAGCAGCCAAGTTGAGGCAGGGGGAGGCGAAAAACTGTTTTTT
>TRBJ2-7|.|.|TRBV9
CASSDYRGLAAGEQYF
TGTGCCAGCAGCGATTATCGGGGACTCGCTGCGGGGGAGCAGTACTTC
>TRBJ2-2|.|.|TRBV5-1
CASSYPPEGHDTGELFF
TGCGCCAGCAGCTACCCACCCGAGGGACACGACACCGGGGAGCTGTTTTTT
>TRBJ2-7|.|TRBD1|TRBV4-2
CASSQDGTGAYEQYF
TGTGCCAGCAGCCAAGACGGGACAGGAGCCTACGAGCAGTACTTC